The rows below give T cell receptor beta chains drawn from one sample of a study of T cell changes during pregnancy in multiple sclerosis. The protocol was immunoSEQ multiplex PCR, while the TCRdb copy is restricted to in-frame clones and leaves out a portion. The table lists 40,000 or so clones, about 90% of them singletons. The source material was CD8+ T cells from peripheral blood mononuclear cells, sampled in the first trimester of pregnancy. The receptor source for this set is a female donor with multiple sclerosis, enrolled in a pregnancy study. CDR3s include the opening cysteine and the closing phenylalanine or tryptophan. D genes are given only for firm matches. The size field is filled for only some rows; it gives once, few, many or a size class.

J gene	D gene	clone size	V gene	CDR3 protein	CDR3 DNA
TRBJ2-7	-	-	TRBV6-1	CASSGSSDPTYEQYF	TGTGCCAGCAGCGGGAGTTCGGACCCTACCTACGAGCAGTACTTC
TRBJ2-7	TRBD2	-	TRBV7-2	CASSTSGGDYEQYF	TGTGCCAGCAGCACTAGCGGGGGGGATTACGAGCAGTACTTC
TRBJ2-5	TRBD1	-	TRBV27	CASSHGDRQETQYF	TGTGCCAGCAGTCACGGGGACAGGCAAGAGACCCAGTACTTC
TRBJ1-1	TRBD1	-	TRBV20-1	CSTRTGSFAFF	TGCAGTACCAGGACAGGGTCCTTTGCTTTCTTT
TRBJ1-1	-	-	TRBV30	CAWSVLAGVTEAFF	TGTGCCTGGAGTGTTTTGGCGGGAGTCACTGAAGCTTTCTTT
TRBJ1-1	-	once	TRBV2	CASSLETGAYMNTEAFF	TGTGCCAGCAGCCTAGAGACAGGCGCCTATATGAACACTGAAGCTTTCTTT
TRBJ2-5	TRBD1	-	TRBV7-9	CASSSEYGQGAKETQYF	TGTGCCAGCAGCTCAGAATACGGACAGGGGGCGAAAGAGACCCAGTACTTC
TRBJ1-4	TRBD1	few	TRBV4-2	CASSLTEGQGNEKLFF	TGTGCCAGCAGCCTAACAGAGGGACAGGGAAATGAAAAACTGTTTTTT
TRBJ2-3	-	-	TRBV28	CASYRGLTTDTQYF	TGTGCCAGCTATCGTGGACTAACCACAGATACGCAGTATTTT
TRBJ2-7	-	once	TRBV4-1	CASSEGGGGEGEQYF	TGCGCCAGCAGCGAAGGGGGTGGAGGTGAAGGCGAGCAGTACTTC
TRBJ2-1	-	-	TRBV5-6	CASSSLNNEQFF	TGTGCCAGCAGCTCACTAAACAATGAGCAGTTCTTC
TRBJ1-2	-	-	TRBV6-6	CASSYSTRANYGYTF	TGTGCCAGCAGTTACTCGACTAGAGCTAACTATGGCTACACCTTC
TRBJ2-5	-	-	TRBV2	CASKAAGVQETQYF	TGTGCCAGCAAAGCGGCAGGGGTACAAGAGACCCAGTACTTC
TRBJ1-5	-	-	TRBV4-3	CASSREKTNQPQHF	TGCGCCAGCAGCCGCGAAAAGACAAATCAGCCCCAGCATTTT
TRBJ2-7	TRBD1	-	TRBV27	CASSRRLGQDGGEYEQYF	TGTGCCAGCAGCCGCAGACTGGGACAGGACGGGGGAGAATACGAGCAGTACTTC
TRBJ2-1	-	-	TRBV27	CASKRGYNEQFF	TGTGCCAGCAAAAGAGGGTACAATGAGCAGTTCTTC
TRBJ1-2	TRBD1	-	TRBV16	CASSLTGGQGTYGYTF	TGTGCCAGCAGCCTCACAGGGGGACAGGGTACTTATGGCTACACCTTC
TRBJ2-1	TRBD2	-	TRBV27	CASAVAGGRLDEQFF	TGTGCCAGCGCGGTAGCGGGGGGGCGATTGGATGAGCAGTTCTTC
TRBJ1-1	-	-	TRBV10-3	CAISESEQYMNTEAFF	TGTGCCATCAGTGAGTCTGAACAGTACATGAACACTGAAGCTTTCTTT
TRBJ2-1	TRBD2	-	TRBV9	CASSVPTSGDYNEQFF	TGTGCCAGCAGCGTCCCTACTAGCGGGGACTACAATGAGCAGTTCTTC
TRBJ1-2	-	-	TRBV5-1	CASSLGGGADYGYTF	TGCGCCAGCAGCTTGGGCGGGGGCGCGGACTATGGCTACACCTTC
TRBJ1-1	TRBD1	-	TRBV19	CASVRDRGVNTEAFF	TGTGCCAGTGTCAGGGACAGGGGGGTCAACACTGAAGCTTTCTTT
TRBJ1-3	-	-	TRBV27	CASSKIGGGNTIYF	TGTGCCAGCAGTAAAATAGGGGGTGGAAACACCATATATTTT
TRBJ2-7	-	-	TRBV7-9	CASSSPLDRQEQYF	TGTGCCAGCAGCTCACCCTTGGACAGACAAGAGCAGTACTTC
TRBJ2-5	-	-	TRBV9	CASSDRRGNSGETQYF	TGTGCCAGCAGCGACCGCAGGGGAAACTCAGGGGAGACCCAGTACTTC